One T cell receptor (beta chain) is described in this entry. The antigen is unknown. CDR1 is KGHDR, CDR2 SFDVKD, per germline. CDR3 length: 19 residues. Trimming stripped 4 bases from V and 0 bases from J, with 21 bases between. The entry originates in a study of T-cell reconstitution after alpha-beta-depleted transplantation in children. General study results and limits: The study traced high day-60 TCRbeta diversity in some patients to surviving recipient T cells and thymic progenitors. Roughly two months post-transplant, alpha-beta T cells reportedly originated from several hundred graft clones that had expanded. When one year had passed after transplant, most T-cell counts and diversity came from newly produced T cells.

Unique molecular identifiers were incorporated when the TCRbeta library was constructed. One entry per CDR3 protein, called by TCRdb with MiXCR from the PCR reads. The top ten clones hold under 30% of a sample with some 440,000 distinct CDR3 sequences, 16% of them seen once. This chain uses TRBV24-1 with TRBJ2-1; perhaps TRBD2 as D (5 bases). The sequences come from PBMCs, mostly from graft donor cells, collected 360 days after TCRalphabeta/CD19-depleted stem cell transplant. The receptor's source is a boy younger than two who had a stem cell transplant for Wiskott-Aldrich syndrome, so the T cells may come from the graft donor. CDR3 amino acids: CATSDHGDYLRSSYNEQFF. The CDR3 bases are TGTGCCACCAGTGACCACGGCGACTACCTTCGGAGCTCCTACAATGAGCAGTTCTTC.